These 24 T cell receptor beta chains came from one sample sequenced in a study of T cell repertoires in cytomegalovirus infection (dated by TCRdb to the late 2010s). The run used an Illumina HiSeq 1500. Starting from the raw public reads, TCRdb applied fastp trimming at Q25, assembled clones with MiXCR and retained in-frame beta chains. Every distinct CDR3 protein forms one entry, paired with its most common genes and DNA. A total of approximately 350,000 distinct CDR3 sequences appear in this sample, about a third of them only once. The ten largest clones represent roughly 13% of the sample. This specimen's treatment or condition label, interpreted: in vitro stimulation with specific CMV peptide epitopes to enrich CMV-specific T cells. No cognate antigen is known for these TCRs. The starting material was cultured PBMCs, obtained from culture after CMV antigen stimulation. The source is a human donor in good health (CMV status not recorded). Some clones in this sample may be carry-over from other donors' samples.

The chain uses TRBV19 and TRBJ2-5; a weak D match, TRBD2 (6 bases). Per germline, CDR1 LNHDA and CDR2 SQIVND (reference sequence). This CDR3 is 14 amino acids long. The V gene lost 7 bases and the J gene lost 3 bases, with 15 bases spanning the gap. The CDR3: CASKDTSWEETQYF. The CDR3, as DNA: TGTGCCAGTAAGGATACTAGCTGGGAAGAGACCCAGTACTTC.

This clonotype has at least ten counts. The chain is built from TRBV7-3 and TRBJ2-7; 11 nucleotides line up with TRBD2. V was clipped by 5 bases and J by 1 base; unmatched bases: 4. Per the germline V gene, CDR1 is SGHTA and CDR2 is FQGTGA. The CDR3 is 15 amino acids. For the CDR3, the DNA is TGTGCCAGCAGCGTAGCGGGAGGGCCTTCCTACGAGCAGTACTTC. Translating gives CASSVAGGPSYEQYF.

The V gene is TRBV7-8, the J gene TRBJ1-4, with TRBD1 matching over 7 bases. CDR1 is SGHVS, CDR2 FQNEAQ, per germline. Trimming removed 5 bases from V and 8 bases from J; junction bases left unmatched: 11. The CDR3 covers 15 residues. Here the CDR3 DNA reads TGTGCCAGCAGCCCTTTTGACAGGGAAGGCGAAAAACTGTTTTTT. Its protein is CASSPFDREGEKLFF.

This clonotype was observed many times. The chain carries TRBV7-2 and TRBJ1-5; D ambiguous. CDR1 and CDR2 (germline): SGHTA, FQGNSA. The CDR3 covers 12 residues. The germline V and J ends were trimmed by 1 base and 7 bases, with 5 bases remaining between them. The CDR3 here is CASSLGKQPQHF. DNA of the CDR3: TGTGCCAGCAGCTTAGGGAAACAGCCCCAGCATTTT. The full variable domain, rest sourced from reference TRBV7-2 and TRBJ1-5, is GAGVSQSPSNKVTEKGKDVELRCDPISGHTALYWYRQSLGQGLEFLIYFQGNSAPDKSGLPSDRFSAERTGGSVSTLTIQRTQQEDSAVYLCASSLGKQPQHFGDGTRLSIL.

This clonotype was seen a few times. The chain employs TRBV19 and TRBJ2-1; 11 bases line up with TRBD2. The CDR3 has 18 amino acids. With 6 bases clipped from V and 1 base from J, the junction kept 11 bases outside the gene matches. Germline V CDR1 and CDR2: LNHDA, SQIVND (reference sequence). The CDR3 protein is CASRTTSGSGPSYNEQFF. CDR3 nucleotides: TGTGCCAGTAGGACAACTAGCGGGAGTGGGCCATCCTACAATGAGCAGTTCTTC.

This clonotype was observed at least ten times. The genes are TRBV6-2 or TRBV6-3 and TRBJ2-1, with 9 nucleotides matching TRBD2. V gave up 4 bases and J gave up 2 bases; unmatched junction bases: 12. Germline loops: CDR1 MNHEY, CDR2 SVGEGT. The CDR3 consists of 18 residues. CDR3 coding DNA: TGTGCCAGCAGTTCGCTAGGGATAGCGGGAGATGCCTACAATGAGCAGTTCTTC. Amino acids: CASSSLGIAGDAYNEQFF.

This clonotype has ten or more counts. The rearrangement joins TRBV7-8 to TRBJ1-1; 8 bases are a match to TRBD1. Germline V gene sequence: CDR1 SGHVS, CDR2 FQNEAQ. V dropped 2 bases and J dropped 1; count of bases not matched to a gene: 3. CDR3 length: 15 amino acids. CDR3 sequence (DNA): TGTGCCAGCAGCTTAACGGACAGGGCGAACACTGAAGCTTTCTTT. It encodes CASSLTDRANTEAFF.

This clonotype was counted at least ten times. The CDR3 nucleotides read TGTGCCAGCAGCTTAGCGACAGGGCTCCCCTCCTATGGCTACACCTTC. Translated, it gives CASSLATGLPSYGYTF. The gene calls are TRBV7-2 and TRBJ1-2; 7 bases match TRBD1. Germline loops: CDR1 SGHTA, CDR2 FQGNSA. Trimming took 0 bases from V and 4 from J; bases not matched to a gene: 8. The CDR3 runs 16 residues.

This clonotype was found a few times. V and J are TRBV20-1 and TRBJ1-5; the D gene is possibly TRBD1 (6 bases). CDR1 is DFQATT, CDR2 SNEGSKA, per germline (reference sequence). Deletions cut 6 bases from V and 4 bases from J, with 19 bases between. The length of the CDR3 is 15 residues. CDR3 amino acids: CSARKQGVENQPQHF. CDR3 coding DNA: TGCAGTGCCAGGAAACAGGGAGTGGAAAATCAGCCCCAGCATTTT.

The genes are TRBV27 and TRBJ1-6, with D unresolved. The length of the CDR3 is 15 residues. Trimming left V 2 bases short and J 10 bases short, with 15 bases between. Germline V gene sequence: CDR1 MNHEY, CDR2 SMNVEV (reference sequence). The CDR3 here is CASSLTRRVSSPLHF. The CDR3 DNA sequence: TGTGCCAGCAGTTTAACCCGGCGGGTTTCCTCACCCCTCCACTTT.

The genes are TRBV2 and TRBJ2-7; D perhaps matches TRBD1 (6 bases). Germline-derived CDR1 and CDR2 are SNHLY and FYNNEI. The length of the CDR3 is 11 residues. With 11 bases removed from V and 5 bases from J, the gap between germline ends came to 13 bases. DNA of the CDR3: TGTGCCGCCCAGGGGCAGAACGAGCAGTACTTC. This gives the protein CAAQGQNEQYF.

This clonotype was seen at least ten times. The chain employs TRBV7-9 and TRBJ1-4; D is uncertain. CDR3 length equals 14 residues. V lost 5 bases and J lost 0, with 7 bases in between. Germline loops: CDR1 SEHNR, CDR2 FQNEAQ (reference sequence). For the CDR3, the DNA is TGTGCCAGCAGCAATCATGCAACTAATGAAAAACTGTTTTTT. It yields the protein CASSNHATNEKLFF. Supplemented by reference TRBV7-9 and TRBJ1-4, the full variable domain reads DTGVSQNPRHKITKRGQNVTFRCDPISEHNRLYWYRQTLGQGPEFLTYFQNEAQLEKSRLLSDRFSAERPKGSFSTLEIQRTEQGDSAMYLCASSNHATNEKLFFGSGTQLSVL.

At least ten counts were recorded for this clonotype. This chain joins TRBV7-6 and TRBJ2-2, with D perhaps TRBD2 (5 bases). V lost 4 bases and J lost 3, with 15 bases in between. CDR1 is SGHVS and CDR2 is FNYEAQ in the germline V gene. The CDR3 is 16 residues long. CDR3 nucleotide sequence: TGTGCCAGCAGCTCCGCGGGTGGAAGGGACACCGGGGAGCTGTTTTTT. This encodes CASSSAGGRDTGELFF.

This chain uses TRBV19 with TRBJ1-2; no definite D call. Trimming cost V 5 bases and J 5 bases, with 12 bases left between them. This CDR3 has 13 residues. CDR1 is LNHDA, CDR2 SQIVND, per germline (reference sequence). The DNA for the CDR3 is TGTGCCAGTAGTTCCCAGTCTCGGTATGGCTACACCTTC. Its protein product is CASSSQSRYGYTF. The full variable domain, rest sourced from reference TRBV19 and TRBJ1-2, is DGGITQSPKYLFRKEGQNVTLSCEQNLNHDAMYWYRQDPGQGLRLIYYSQIVNDFQKGDIAEGYSVSREKKESFPLTVTSAQKNPTAFYLCASSSQSRYGYTFGSGTRLTVV.

This clonotype was picked up many times. The rearrangement links TRBV7-2 to TRBJ1-1, with 9 bases lining up with TRBD1. V was clipped by 6 bases and J by 1 base; unmatched bases: 12. The CDR3 length is 17 residues. Germline CDR1 reads SGHTA; CDR2 reads FQGNSA. The CDR3 DNA is TGTGCCAGCAGGTTAAACAACAGGGGGCTGGCGAACACTGAAGCTTTCTTT. It yields the protein CASRLNNRGLANTEAFF.

This chain uses TRBV20-1 with TRBJ2-5, with D possibly being TRBD2 (5 bases). The germline gives CDR1 DFQATT, CDR2 SNEGSKA (reference sequence). V dropped 1 base and J dropped 7 bases, with 19 bases sitting between them. This CDR3 has 15 residues. The CDR3 nucleotides read TGCAGTGCTAGAGTTCATGAGGGCCAAGAAGGGACCCAGTACTTC. Protein product: CSARVHEGQEGTQYF.

The chain carries TRBV10-3 and TRBJ2-3; the D gene could be TRBD1 or TRBD2 (6 bases each). V was pared by 9 bases and J by 6 bases, with 16 bases between. Germline V gene data show CDR1 as ENHRY and CDR2 as SYGVKD. This CDR3 contains 13 residues. The DNA of the CDR3 is TGTGCCATTAGGGGGGTAGCTACGGATACGCAGTATTTT. Amino acids: CAIRGVATDTQYF.

V usage is TRBV7-9 and J usage is TRBJ2-3, with TRBD1 as a possible D gene (5 bases). Trimming took 3 bases from V and 2 from J, leaving 9 bases between them. Germline CDR1 and CDR2: SEHNR and FQNEAQ (reference sequence). CDR3 length: 14 amino acids. The CDR3 DNA reads TGTGCCAGCAGCTTCTCGACAGTCACAGATACGCAGTATTTT. Residues: CASSFSTVTDTQYF.

The chain joins TRBV10-3 to TRBJ2-7; tentatively, D is TRBD1 or TRBD2 (6 bases each). CDR1 and CDR2 (germline): ENHRY, SYGVKD. Trimming pared 4 bases from V and 6 bases from J, leaving 16 bases between. CDR3 length: 14 amino acids. The CDR3 sequence is CAISGLGGQGEQYV. CDR3 nucleotides: TGTGCCATCAGTGGATTGGGGGGCCAGGGCGAGCAGTACGTC.

There are many counts of this clonotype. One junction end disagrees with the germline gene, perhaps due to a read error. This rearrangement joins TRBV5-1 to TRBJ1-1, with a weak D call TRBD1 (5 bases). CDR1 and CDR2 from the germline V gene are SGHRS and YFSETQ. CDR3 length equals 12 residues. CDR3 sequence (DNA): TGCGCCAGCCGCTTAGGGACGGGTGAAGCTTTCTTT. This translates into CASRLGTGEAFF.

V and J are TRBV7-6 and TRBJ1-6; D may be TRBD1 (5 bases). The V end lost 1 base, the J end lost 7 bases, and 14 bases lay between the germline ends. Per germline, CDR1 SGHVS and CDR2 FNYEAQ. The CDR3 length is 16 residues. This CDR3 reads CASSLDRPGRNSPLHF. The CDR3 DNA sequence: TGTGCCAGCAGCTTAGATAGGCCAGGGAGGAATTCACCCCTCCACTTT. Supplemented by reference TRBV7-6 and TRBJ1-6, the full variable domain reads GAGVSQSPRYKVTKRGQDVALRCDPISGHVSLYWYRQALGQGPEFLTYFNYEAQQDKSGLPNDRFSAERPEGSISTLTIQRTEQRDSAMYRCASSLDRPGRNSPLHFGNGTRLTVT.

This sequence joins TRBV15 and TRBJ2-7; 13 positions match TRBD2. The CDR3 length is 14 residues. The germline CDR1 and CDR2 sequences are LNHNV and YYDKDF (reference sequence). The V and J ends lost 5 bases and 3 bases, in that order; junction bases with no gene match: 1. The CDR3 protein is CATSRLAGGYEQYF. The CDR3, as DNA: TGTGCCACCAGCCGACTAGCGGGAGGCTACGAGCAGTACTTC.

This clonotype was counted a few times. The chain uses TRBV6-6 and TRBJ2-1; TRBD1 is a possible D gene (5 bases). Germline V lookup: CDR1 MNHNY, CDR2 SVGAGI (reference sequence). Trimming cost V 2 bases and J 5 bases, with 13 bases left between them. The CDR3 runs 15 residues. CDR3 nucleotides: TGTGCCAGCAGTTACAGGGGCGTGACCCACAATGAGCAGTTCTTC. Its protein is CASSYRGVTHNEQFF.

V usage is TRBV7-2 and J usage is TRBJ2-2; D unclear. Germline-derived CDR1 and CDR2 are SGHTA and FQGNSA. V was shortened by 5 bases and J by 4 bases, with 14 bases between the two germline ends. The CDR3 loop spans 15 amino acids. The DNA for the CDR3 is TGTGCCAGCAGCCAGCGTGGGCCGATCACCGGGGAGCTGTTTTTT. Translated, it gives CASSQRGPITGELFF.